This entry lists 2 T cell receptor beta chains sequenced from one sample in a study of blood T cell repertoires in COVID-19 (TCRdb year 2020). Receptor libraries were prepared by the immunoSEQ multiplex PCR assay. Held by TCRdb, this immuneACCESS table contains in-frame sequences only and omits some clones. Under half of the omission traces to an unresolved V gene where checked; the cause of the rest is unknown. The sample data list fewer than 150,000 clones, and around 85% of these were observed just once. The top ten constitute around 6% of the sample. Sequenced sample: peripheral blood. Source of these receptors: a woman aged 55-69 years with COVID-19, enrolled during active disease.

The V call is TRBV23-1, the J call TRBJ1-4; 8 nucleotides agree with TRBD1. TRBV23-1 counts as an open reading frame of uncertain function. V dropped 0 bases and J dropped 8; count of bases not matched to a gene: 5. The CDR3 consists of 15 residues. The CDR3, as DNA: TGCGCCAGCAGTCAATCGACAGGGGTAGGAGAAAAACTGTTTTTT. Encoded protein: CASSQSTGVGEKLFF.

The J gene is TRBJ2-7, the V gene TRBV29-1; TRBD2 matches 8 bases. This CDR3 has 12 amino acids. Germline-derived CDR1 and CDR2 are SQVTM and ANQGSEA. The J segment lost 7 bases and the V segment lost 3 bases, leaving 5 bases of the junction unmatched. The CDR3 DNA follows: TGCAGCGTTGATCGGGAGGGGGGAGAGCAGTACTTC. This sequence encodes CSVDREGGEQYF.